The 21 T cell receptor beta chains below were found in one sample sequenced in a study of T cells after yellow fever vaccination. TCRdb called the 5' RACE reads again in MiXCR, with one record for every CDR3 protein. This sample has around 600,000 distinct CDR3 sequences, with 12% found just once. Material: PBMCs, obtained on the day of the yellow fever booster vaccination. The receptors originated from a man under 40 who received the YFV17D yellow fever vaccine.

The rearrangement joins TRBV29-1 to TRBJ2-5, with D perhaps being TRBD1 or TRBD2 (6 bases each). Trimming cost V 7 bases and J 3 bases, with 24 bases left between them. CDR1 and CDR2 (germline): SQVTM, ANQGSEA. The length of the CDR3 is 16 residues. Here the CDR3 reads CSGEGVKRGAKETQYF. CDR3 bases: TGCAGCGGTGAGGGGGTCAAGAGGGGGGCCAAAGAGACCCAGTACTTC.

The rearrangement uses TRBV12-3 or TRBV12-4 and TRBJ1-4; D gene unclear. The CDR3 is 13 residues long. Trimming shortened V by 3 bases and J by 4 bases, and 6 bases separated the two germline ends. The CDR3: CASSFTGNEKLFF. The CDR3 DNA reads as TGTGCCAGCAGTTTCACCGGTAATGAAAAACTGTTTTTT.

The chain recombines TRBV7-2 with TRBJ2-7; D gene uncertain. Germline CDR1 SGHTA, CDR2 FQGNSA. V was shortened by 2 bases and J by 7 bases, with 9 bases between the two germline ends. This CDR3 is built from 12 residues. The CDR3 protein is CASSLWGREQYF. The DNA of the CDR3 is TGTGCCAGCAGCTTATGGGGTAGGGAGCAGTACTTC.

The chain combines TRBV11-2 with TRBJ2-4, with D perhaps being TRBD1 or TRBD2 (5 bases each). CDR3 size: 18 residues. CDR1 and CDR2 (germline): SGHAT, FQNNGV. Trimming pared 3 bases from V and 1 base from J, leaving 19 bases between. CDR3 loop: CASSFMTGTQAAKNIQYF. The CDR3 DNA sequence: TGTGCCAGCAGCTTTATGACCGGGACCCAGGCGGCCAAAAACATTCAGTACTTC.

This chain uses TRBV20-1 with TRBJ2-7; tentative D call: TRBD2 (6 bases). Germline V gene sequence: CDR1 DFQATT, CDR2 SNEGSKA (reference sequence). CDR3 size: 15 residues. V lost 3 bases, J lost 0 bases, and 15 bases lay in between. CDR3 amino acids: CSARGGRSSSYEQYF. The DNA of the CDR3 is TGCAGTGCTAGGGGGGGACGATCTAGCTCCTACGAGCAGTACTTC.

This chain joins TRBV7-2 and TRBJ2-5, with D tentatively TRBD2 (6 bases). The V end was cut by 5 bases, the J end by 7 bases, with 20 bases between. This CDR3 is 15 amino acids long. The V gene's germline CDR1 is SGHTA and CDR2 FQGNSA. This chain's CDR3 is CASSTDRETRRTQYF. In nucleotides, the CDR3 is TGTGCCAGCAGCACCGACCGGGAGACGCGTCGGACCCAGTACTTC.

The chain carries TRBV3-1 and TRBJ2-1; TRBD2 might be the D (6 bases). The germline V gene encodes CDR1 LGHDT and CDR2 YNNKEL (reference sequence). V lost 6 bases and J 0 bases, leaving 9 bases between the germline ends. CDR3 length equals 14 residues. CDR3 sequence: CASRAGSSYNEQFF. CDR3 nucleotide sequence: TGTGCCAGCAGGGCGGGATCCTCCTACAATGAGCAGTTCTTC.

This clonotype has ten or more counts. The chain is built from TRBV27 and TRBJ2-5, with no clear D. The germline V gene encodes CDR1 MNHEY and CDR2 SMNVEV (reference sequence). This CDR3 has 14 amino acids. With 5 bases removed from V and 2 bases from J, the gap between germline ends came to 12 bases. The CDR3 coding sequence is TGTGCCAGCAGTAACTATGGCGGTCAAGAGACCCAGTACTTC. As protein: CASSNYGGQETQYF.

This clonotype was seen only a few times. This chain connects TRBV7-9 to TRBJ2-7, with no clear D. Germline CDR1 SEHNR, CDR2 FQNEAQ (reference sequence). Trimming took off 5 bases at V and 0 bases at J, with 8 bases between the two ends. This CDR3 contains 13 residues. The chain's CDR3 is CASSRPISYEQYF. The CDR3 nucleotides read TGTGCCAGCAGCCGGCCAATCTCCTACGAGCAGTACTTC. The whole variable domain, filled in from reference TRBV7-9 and TRBJ2-7, reads DTGVSQNPRHKITKRGQNVTFRCDPISEHNRLYWYRQTLGQGPEFLTYFQNEAQLEKSRLLSDRFSAERPKGSFSTLEIQRTEQGDSAMYLCASSRPISYEQYFGPGTRLTVT.

This clonotype was counted only a few times. The chain employs TRBV18 and TRBJ1-2; D might be TRBD1 (5 bases). This CDR3 comprises 15 residues. V lost 3 bases to trimming and J lost 0 bases, with 11 bases between them. CDR1 is KGHSH, CDR2 LQKENI, per germline. CDR3 amino acids: CASSPRDGANYGYTF. The CDR3 DNA is TGTGCCAGCTCACCTAGGGACGGAGCTAACTATGGCTACACCTTC.

The V and J genes are TRBV5-1 and TRBJ2-2; D is possibly TRBD2 (6 bases). V lost 4 bases to trimming and J lost 7 bases, with 14 bases between them. This CDR3 region has 14 residues. The germline CDR1 and CDR2 sequences are SGHRS and YFSETQ. CDR3 loop: CASSRGTVGGELFF. CDR3 sequence (DNA): TGCGCCAGCAGCCGTGGGACTGTCGGCGGGGAGCTGTTTTTT. The full variable domain, completed using reference TRBV5-1 and TRBJ2-2, is KAGVTQTPRYLIKTRGQQVTLSCSPISGHRSVSWYQQTPGQGLQFLFEYFSETQRNKGNFPGRFSGRQFSNSRSEMNVSTLELGDSALYLCASSRGTVGGELFFGEGSRLTVL.

The table lists this clonotype with a few counts. This sequence joins TRBV29-1 and TRBJ2-7; D call uncertain. CDR1 and CDR2 from the germline V gene are SQVTM and ANQGSEA. The CDR3 has 13 residues. V dropped 7 bases and J dropped 3 bases, with 16 bases sitting between them. The CDR3 spells CSARRATSYEQYF. CDR3 DNA sequence: TGCAGCGCCCGACGTGCGACCAGCTACGAGCAGTACTTC.

The sample holds many counts of this clonotype. The chain couples TRBV28 to TRBJ2-1; TRBD2 aligns across 9 bases. After removal of 9 bases from V and 7 bases from J, the junction contained 7 bases not matched to a gene. The germline gives CDR1 MDHEN, CDR2 SYDVKM. The CDR3 is made up of 13 amino acids. The CDR3 loop reads CASYSGRRNEQFF. Written as DNA, the CDR3 is TGTGCCAGTTATAGCGGGAGACGGAATGAGCAGTTCTTC. The full variable domain, rest sourced from reference TRBV28 and TRBJ2-1, is DVKVTQSSRYLVKRTGEKVFLECVQDMDHENMFWYRQDPGLGLRLIYFSYDVKMKEKGDIPEGYSVSREKKERFSLILESASTNQTSMYLCASYSGRRNEQFFGPGTRLTVL.

This rearrangement joins TRBV19 to TRBJ2-7; 10 nucleotides match TRBD1. This CDR3 contains 16 residues. V gave up 9 bases and J gave up 2 bases; unmatched junction bases: 13. CDR1 and CDR2 (germline): LNHDA, SQIVND (reference sequence). The CDR3 spells CASSLDRGRNTYEQYF. The CDR3 DNA reads TGTGCCAGCTCACTCGACAGGGGGCGAAACACCTACGAGCAGTACTTC.

This CDR3 is CASSWVTGGDFGQPQHF. The CDR3 DNA reads TGTGCCAGCAGCTGGGTGACAGGGGGGGATTTCGGTCAGCCCCAGCATTTT. The chain couples TRBV7-2 to TRBJ1-5, with 9 bases identical to TRBD1. The CDR3 extends over 17 amino acids. From germline, CDR1 is SGHTA and CDR2 FQGNSA. The junction had 13 bases not matched to a gene; V was cut back by 4 bases and J by 6 bases.

This clonotype turned up a few times. V usage is TRBV29-1 and J usage is TRBJ2-3; TRBD2 matches at 10 bases. CDR3 length: 14 residues. Germline CDR1 reads SQVTM; CDR2 reads ANQGSEA. J lost 9 bases, V lost 5 bases, and 11 bases had no gene match. The CDR3: CSVLSGRAGETQYF. In DNA, the CDR3 is TGCAGCGTTCTAAGCGGGAGGGCCGGGGAGACGCAGTATTTT.

The rearrangement joins TRBV19 to TRBJ1-2, with 8 positions matching TRBD1. From germline, CDR1 is LNHDA and CDR2 SQIVND (reference sequence). The V and J ends lost 5 bases and 9 bases, in that order; junction bases with no gene match: 17. The CDR3 length is 16 residues. The CDR3 is CASSADQGARRGSYTF. For the CDR3, the DNA is TGTGCCAGTAGTGCAGATCAGGGGGCGCGGCGGGGTAGCTACACCTTC.

This clonotype was observed a few times. The V and J genes are TRBV6-1 and TRBJ2-7, with D perhaps TRBD2 (5 bases). Germline V lookup: CDR1 MNHNS, CDR2 SASEGT. V was trimmed by 2 bases and J by 3 bases, leaving 17 bases between them. This CDR3 comprises 16 residues. The CDR3 DNA reads TGTGCCAGCAGTGAATGGCCCCTGAGTGGAGGCTACGAGCAGTACTTC. Translated, it gives CASSEWPLSGGYEQYF.

The chain has TRBV30 and TRBJ2-3, with a tentative D call TRBD2 (5 bases). The CDR3 is 15 amino acids. CDR1 and CDR2 from the germline V gene are GTSNPN and SVGIG (reference sequence). V lost 0 bases and J lost 2, with 12 bases in between. DNA for the CDR3: TGTGCCTGGAGTGTTGGGCCGGGGTTCACAGATACGCAGTATTTT. This sequence encodes CAWSVGPGFTDTQYF. The full variable domain, rest sourced from reference TRBV30 and TRBJ2-3, is SQTIHQWPATLVQPVGSPLSLECTVEGTSNPNLYWYRQAAGRGLQLLFYSVGIGQISSEVPQNLSASRPQDRQFILSSKKLLLSDSGFYLCAWSVGPGFTDTQYFGPGTRLTVL.

The table lists this clonotype with a few counts. The chain is built from TRBV12-3 or TRBV12-4 and TRBJ2-7; D remains ambiguous. Between the trimmed V and J ends, which lost 9 bases and 5 bases, there was a span of 20 bases. The CDR3 covers 14 residues. As DNA, the CDR3 is TGTGCCAGTACGAACCTGGTGGGAACAAACGAGCAGTACTTC. As protein: CASTNLVGTNEQYF.

The table lists this clonotype with a few counts. The chain joins TRBV7-2 to TRBJ2-5; D is possibly TRBD1 (5 bases). The germline V and J ends were trimmed by 1 base and 5 bases, with 11 bases remaining between them. The CDR3 contains 14 residues. The germline V gene has CDR1 SGHTA and CDR2 FQGNSA. The CDR3 reads CASSLGGDPETQYF. The DNA of the CDR3 is TGTGCCAGCAGCTTAGGGGGCGATCCGGAGACCCAGTACTTC.